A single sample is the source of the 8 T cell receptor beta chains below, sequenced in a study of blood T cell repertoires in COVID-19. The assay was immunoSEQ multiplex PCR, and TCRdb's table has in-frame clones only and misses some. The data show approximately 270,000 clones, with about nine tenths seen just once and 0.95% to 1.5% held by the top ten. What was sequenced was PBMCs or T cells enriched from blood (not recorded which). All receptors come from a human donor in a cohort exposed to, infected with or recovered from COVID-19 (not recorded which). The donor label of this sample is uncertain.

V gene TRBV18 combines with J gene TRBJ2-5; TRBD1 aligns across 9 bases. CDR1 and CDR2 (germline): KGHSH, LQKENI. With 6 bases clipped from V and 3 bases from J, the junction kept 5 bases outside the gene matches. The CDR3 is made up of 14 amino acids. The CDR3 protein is CASSRTGDEETQYF. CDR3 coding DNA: TGTGCCAGCTCGCGGACAGGGGATGAAGAGACCCAGTACTTC. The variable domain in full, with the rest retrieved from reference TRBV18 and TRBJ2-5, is NAGVMQNPRHLVRRRGQEARLRCSPMKGHSHVYWYRQLPEEGLKFMVYLQKENIIDESGMPKERFSAEFPKEGPSILRIQQVVRGDSAAYFCASSRTGDEETQYFGPGTRLLVL.

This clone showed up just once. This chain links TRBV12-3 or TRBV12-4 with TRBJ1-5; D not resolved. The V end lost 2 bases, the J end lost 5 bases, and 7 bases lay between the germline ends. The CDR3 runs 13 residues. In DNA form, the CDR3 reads TGTGCCAGCAGTTTAAGCGAGGATCAGCCCCAGCATTTT. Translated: CASSLSEDQPQHF.

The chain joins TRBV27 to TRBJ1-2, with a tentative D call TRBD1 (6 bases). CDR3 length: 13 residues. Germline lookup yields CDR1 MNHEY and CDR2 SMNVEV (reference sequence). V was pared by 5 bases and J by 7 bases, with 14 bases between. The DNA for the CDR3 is TGTGCCAGCAGTCCCAGGGGTATTGTTGGCTACACCTTC. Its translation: CASSPRGIVGYTF.

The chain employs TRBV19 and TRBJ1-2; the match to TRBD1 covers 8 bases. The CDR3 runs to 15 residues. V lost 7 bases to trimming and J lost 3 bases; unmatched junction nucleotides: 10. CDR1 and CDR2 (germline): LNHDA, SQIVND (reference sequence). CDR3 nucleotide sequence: TGTGCCAGTAATACCTACAGGGGGAAGGACTATGGCTACACCTTC. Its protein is CASNTYRGKDYGYTF.

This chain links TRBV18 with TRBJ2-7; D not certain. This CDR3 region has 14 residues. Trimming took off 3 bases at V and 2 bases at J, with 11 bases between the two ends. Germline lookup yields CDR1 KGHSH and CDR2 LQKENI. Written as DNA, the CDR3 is TGTGCCAGCTCACCGGGTTCAGGCGCCTACGAGCAGTACTTC. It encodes CASSPGSGAYEQYF. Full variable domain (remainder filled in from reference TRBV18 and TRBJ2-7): NAGVMQNPRHLVRRRGQEARLRCSPMKGHSHVYWYRQLPEEGLKFMVYLQKENIIDESGMPKERFSAEFPKEGPSILRIQQVVRGDSAAYFCASSPGSGAYEQYFGPGTRLTVT.

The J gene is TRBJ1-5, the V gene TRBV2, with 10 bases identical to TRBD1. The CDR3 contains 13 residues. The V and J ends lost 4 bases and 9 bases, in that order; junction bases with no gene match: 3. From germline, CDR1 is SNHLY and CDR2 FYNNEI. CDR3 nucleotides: TGTGCCAGCAGTGGGGACAGGGGAGGGCCCCAGCATTTT. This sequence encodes CASSGDRGGPQHF.

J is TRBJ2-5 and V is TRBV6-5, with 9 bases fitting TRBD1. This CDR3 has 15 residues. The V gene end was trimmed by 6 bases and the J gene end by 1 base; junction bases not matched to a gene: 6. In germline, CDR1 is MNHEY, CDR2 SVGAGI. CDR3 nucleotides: TGTGCCAGCAGGCGACAGGGGGGTACCCAAGAGACCCAGTACTTC. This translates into CASRRQGGTQETQYF.

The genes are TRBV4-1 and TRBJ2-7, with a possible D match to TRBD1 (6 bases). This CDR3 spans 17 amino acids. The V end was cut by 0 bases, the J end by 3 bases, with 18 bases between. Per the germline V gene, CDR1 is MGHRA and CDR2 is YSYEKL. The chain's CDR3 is CASSQEARQELGYEQYF. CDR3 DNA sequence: TGCGCCAGCAGCCAAGAGGCTAGACAGGAGCTAGGCTACGAGCAGTACTTC.